This T cell receptor beta chain was found in a study of blood T cell repertoires in COVID-19. Study-level information: Both acute and convalescent COVID-19 samples were obtained from the United States, Italy and Spain. Nucleic acid was either cDNA or gDNA, and it came from T cells, B-cell-depleted T cells, or PBMCs.

The Seattle patients joined while their infection was active and were tracked longitudinally afterward. Methods used by the authors: Estimation of nucleated cell counts was performed using reference gene primer amplification. TCRdb's copy holds only in-frame clones and misses some; the assay was immunoSEQ multiplex PCR. That table gives V, J and clone size, and the DNA gave D and trimming. The table lists 350,000 to 500,000 clones, 80% to 90% of them singletons. Germline CDR1 reads SGHDT; CDR2 reads YYEEEE. CDR3 length equals 13 residues. Deletions cut 7 bases from V and 2 bases from J, with 12 bases between.

Sequenced material: peripheral blood. The receptor was derived from a man younger than 30 with COVID-19, enrolled during active disease. The rearrangement joins TRBV5-6 to TRBJ2-5; a possible D gene is TRBD1 (5 bases). This CDR3 reads CASFPKGQETQYF. Here the CDR3 DNA reads TGTGCCAGCTTCCCCAAGGGGCAAGAGACCCAGTACTTC.